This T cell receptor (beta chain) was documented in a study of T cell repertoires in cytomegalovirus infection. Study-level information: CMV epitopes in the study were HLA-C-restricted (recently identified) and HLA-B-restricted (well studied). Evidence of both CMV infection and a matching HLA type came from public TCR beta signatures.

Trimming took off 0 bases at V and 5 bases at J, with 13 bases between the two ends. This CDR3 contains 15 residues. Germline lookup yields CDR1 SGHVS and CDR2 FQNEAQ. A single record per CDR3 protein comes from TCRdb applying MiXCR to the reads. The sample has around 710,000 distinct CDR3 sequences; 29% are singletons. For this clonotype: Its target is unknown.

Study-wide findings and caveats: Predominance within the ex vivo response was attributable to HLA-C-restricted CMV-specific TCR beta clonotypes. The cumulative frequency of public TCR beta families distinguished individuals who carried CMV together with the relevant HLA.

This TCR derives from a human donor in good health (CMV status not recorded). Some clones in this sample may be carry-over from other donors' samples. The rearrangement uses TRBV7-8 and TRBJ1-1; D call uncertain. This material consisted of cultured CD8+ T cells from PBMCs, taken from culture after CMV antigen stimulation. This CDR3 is CASSLAPSGGTEAFF. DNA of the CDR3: TGTGCCAGCAGCTTAGCCCCGAGTGGAGGAACTGAAGCTTTCTTT.